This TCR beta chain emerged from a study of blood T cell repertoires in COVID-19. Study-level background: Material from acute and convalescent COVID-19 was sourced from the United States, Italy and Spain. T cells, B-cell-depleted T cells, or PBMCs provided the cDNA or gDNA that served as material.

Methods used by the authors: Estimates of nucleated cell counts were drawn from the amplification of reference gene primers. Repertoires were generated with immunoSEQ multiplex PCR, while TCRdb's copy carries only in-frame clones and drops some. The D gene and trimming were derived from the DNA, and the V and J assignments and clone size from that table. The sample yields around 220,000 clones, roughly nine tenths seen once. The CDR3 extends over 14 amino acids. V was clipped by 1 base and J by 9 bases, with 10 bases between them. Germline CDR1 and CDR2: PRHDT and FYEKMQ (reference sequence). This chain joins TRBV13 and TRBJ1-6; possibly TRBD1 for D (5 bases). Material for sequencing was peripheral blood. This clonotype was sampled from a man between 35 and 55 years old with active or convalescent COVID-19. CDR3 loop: CASSLAGLGSPLHF. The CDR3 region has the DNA TGTGCCAGCAGCTTAGCAGGGTTGGGTTCACCCCTCCACTTT.